This TCR beta chain was captured by sequencing in a study of blood T cell repertoires in COVID-19. V lost 2 bases to trimming and J lost 4 bases; unmatched junction nucleotides: 3. Germline loops: CDR1 MDHEN, CDR2 SYDVKM. The CDR3 has 15 residues. Clones were sequenced by immunoSEQ multiplex PCR, and TCRdb holds only the in-frame ones, with some missing. The sample has some 150,000 clones, 88% seen once. The sample consisted of peripheral blood. The receptor was derived from a human donor in a cohort sampled during active COVID-19. The V and J genes are TRBV28 and TRBJ1-2; 11 bases line up with TRBD1. The CDR3 here is CASSLTGTGGYGYTF. The DNA of the CDR3 is TGTGCCAGCAGTTTAACCGGGACAGGGGGCTATGGCTACACCTTC.